Each of the 3 T cell receptor beta chains below was sequenced from the same sample in a study of shared clonotypes between healthy human individuals. Using immunoSEQ multiplex PCR, the repertoire was profiled, and TCRdb retains in-frame clones only, with some absent. The table shows millions of clones, with approximately 93% occurring only once. Sequenced input: naive CD4+ T cells from PBMCs. Stated subset: CD45RA+ positively selected. Receptors originate from a man in his late teens or twenties in good health. Some clones in this sample may be carry-over from other donors' samples.

This clone has just one count. The chain combines TRBV2 with TRBJ2-7; 7 nucleotides line up with TRBD1. The germline V gene encodes CDR1 SNHLY and CDR2 FYNNEI. The V and J ends lost 6 bases and 9 bases, in that order; junction bases with no gene match: 5. This CDR3 is 11 amino acids long. This CDR3 reads CASRSGQAQYF. For the CDR3, the DNA is TGTGCCAGCAGGTCCGGACAGGCGCAGTACTTC.

This chain joins TRBV7-8 and TRBJ2-3, with 12 nucleotides matching TRBD2. From germline, CDR1 is SGHVS and CDR2 FQNEAQ. CDR3 size: 16 residues. V lost 3 bases to trimming and J lost 6 bases; unmatched junction nucleotides: 7. The CDR3 loop is CASSFASGRAGDTQYF. CDR3 in DNA: TGTGCCAGCAGCTTCGCTAGCGGGAGGGCCGGGGATACGCAGTATTTT.

The chain recombines TRBV28 with TRBJ1-2; TRBD1 might be the D (6 bases). The CDR3 has 13 amino acids. Per germline, CDR1 MDHEN and CDR2 SYDVKM. V was shortened by 10 bases and J by 8 bases, with 20 bases between the two germline ends. The CDR3 sequence: CATRTGGQSGYTF. For the CDR3, the DNA is TGTGCCACCAGGACGGGGGGCCAGTCCGGCTACACCTTC.